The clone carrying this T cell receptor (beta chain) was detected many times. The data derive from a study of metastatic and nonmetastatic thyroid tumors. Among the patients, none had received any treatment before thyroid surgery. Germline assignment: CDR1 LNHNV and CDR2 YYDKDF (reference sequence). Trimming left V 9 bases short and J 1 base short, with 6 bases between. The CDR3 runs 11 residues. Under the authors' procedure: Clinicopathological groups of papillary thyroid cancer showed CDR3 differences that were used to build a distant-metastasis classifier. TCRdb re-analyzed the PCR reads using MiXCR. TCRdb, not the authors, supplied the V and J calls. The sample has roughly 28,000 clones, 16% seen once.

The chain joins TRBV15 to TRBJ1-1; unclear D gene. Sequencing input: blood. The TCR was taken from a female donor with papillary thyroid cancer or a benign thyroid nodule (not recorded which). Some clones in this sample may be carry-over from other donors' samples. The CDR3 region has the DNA TGTGCCACGAGACAGAACACTGAAGCTTTCTTT. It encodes CATRQNTEAFF.